These 18 T cell receptor beta chains share one sample of origin, sequenced in a study of blood T cell repertoires in COVID-19. Measured with immunoSEQ multiplex PCR; TCRdb has only the in-frame clones, and not every one. The sample consists of about 100,000 clones, about four fifths of them appearing once. Sequencing was performed on peripheral blood. The receptor set was obtained from a woman aged 80 or over with active or convalescent COVID-19.

The chain combines TRBV5-1 with TRBJ2-3, with 7 bases matching TRBD2. This CDR3 has 14 amino acids. Germline V CDR1 and CDR2: SGHRS, YFSETQ. J was trimmed by 10 bases and V by 6 bases; bases with no gene match: 14. The CDR3 sequence is CASNTLAESSAQYF. The CDR3 region has the DNA TGCGCCAGCAATACCCTAGCGGAAAGCTCCGCGCAGTATTTT.

The rearrangement links TRBV29-1 to TRBJ2-7; 10 bases line up with TRBD1. The germline V gene has CDR1 SQVTM and CDR2 ANQGSEA. The CDR3 is made up of 13 amino acids. Trimming took 3 bases from V and 2 from J; bases not matched to a gene: 1. The CDR3 loop is CSVETGGTYEQYF. CDR3 nucleotide sequence: TGCAGCGTTGAGACAGGGGGCACCTACGAGCAGTACTTC.

V usage is TRBV4-2 and J usage is TRBJ1-4, with unresolved D. V shed 2 bases and J shed 2 bases, with 12 bases lying between them. The germline CDR1 and CDR2 sequences are LGHNA and YNFKEQ. The CDR3 has 16 residues. CDR3 amino acids: CASSQPRGGTNEKLFF. The CDR3 DNA follows: TGTGCCAGCAGCCAACCTCGCGGAGGGACTAATGAAAAACTGTTTTTT.

The V call is TRBV4-3, the J call TRBJ2-7, with 11 bases that match TRBD2. The CDR3 totals 18 residues. In germline, CDR1 is LGHNA, CDR2 YSLEER. V was clipped by 3 bases and J by 6 bases; unmatched bases: 16. CDR3 nucleotides: TGCGCCAGCAGCCACACAGCCCCACTAGCGGGAGAAGGTTGCGAGCAGTACTTC. Translating it yields CASSHTAPLAGEGCEQYF.

This clone was detected only a few times. The V gene is TRBV5-1, the J gene TRBJ2-7, with no clear D. The CDR3 loop spans 14 amino acids. The V gene's germline CDR1 is SGHRS and CDR2 YFSETQ. V was pared by 0 bases and J by 3 bases, with 10 bases between. The CDR3 is CASSLAKNSYEQYF. CDR3 sequence (DNA): TGCGCCAGCAGCTTGGCCAAGAATAGCTACGAGCAGTACTTC.

The chain recombines TRBV23-1 with TRBJ2-2; TRBD1 agrees at 12 bases. TRBV23-1 has ORF status, its function being uncertain. This CDR3 has 17 residues. Trimming removed 0 bases from V and 6 bases from J; junction bases left unmatched: 5. The CDR3: CASSQSGGQGAAGELFF. CDR3 sequence (DNA): TGCGCCAGCAGTCAATCGGGGGGACAGGGGGCGGCCGGGGAGCTGTTTTTT.

The chain uses TRBV7-6 and TRBJ2-1; D possibly corresponds to TRBD1 (6 bases). Trimming cost V 6 bases and J 6 bases, with 18 bases left between them. CDR3 length: 15 amino acids. CDR1 and CDR2 from the germline V gene are SGHVS and FNYEAQ. CDR3 nucleotide sequence: TGTGCCAGCAGTTCCTCCGGGACAATCGGCAATGAGCAGTTCTTC. Translated: CASSSSGTIGNEQFF.

J is TRBJ1-4 and V is TRBV11-2; a possible D gene is TRBD1 (5 bases). The germline gives CDR1 SGHAT, CDR2 FQNNGV. This CDR3 has 11 amino acids. Trimming removed 4 bases from V and 13 bases from J, with 10 bases in between. The CDR3 loop is CASSYGGTLFF. As DNA, the CDR3 is TGTGCCAGCAGCTACGGGGGGACACTGTTTTTT.

V gene TRBV20-1 combines with J gene TRBJ2-3; the match to TRBD2 covers 10 bases. CDR3 length equals 16 residues. Germline loops: CDR1 DFQATT, CDR2 SNEGSKA (reference sequence). V trimming: 3 bases; J trimming: 2 bases; junction bases outside the gene matches: 8. In nucleotides, the CDR3 is TGCAGTGCTAGTTTCACTAGCGGGACTTACACAGATACGCAGTATTTT. It yields the protein CSASFTSGTYTDTQYF.

This clone was seen more than once but under ten times. The CDR3 sequence: CASSMSGISNEQFF. The CDR3 bases are TGTGCCAGTAGTATGAGCGGCATAAGCAATGAGCAGTTCTTC. The chain uses TRBV19 and TRBJ2-1, with TRBD2 as a possible D gene (5 bases). From germline, CDR1 is LNHDA and CDR2 SQIVND (reference sequence). CDR3 length: 14 residues. Trimming left V 3 bases short and J 6 bases short, with 12 bases between.

The gene calls are TRBV10-3 and TRBJ1-1; the D is unclear. CDR1 and CDR2 from the germline V gene are ENHRY and SYGVKD. The CDR3 has 13 amino acids. V was cut by 4 bases and J by 5 bases, with 11 bases left in between. CDR3 in amino acids: CAISAPRETEAFF. Here the CDR3 DNA reads TGTGCCATCAGTGCTCCCCGAGAAACTGAAGCTTTCTTT.

V usage is TRBV7-9 and J usage is TRBJ2-2; TRBD2 aligns across 15 bases. V was pared by 5 bases and J by 4 bases, with 8 bases of the junction left unmatched. The germline gives CDR1 SEHNR, CDR2 FQNEAQ (reference sequence). The CDR3 extends over 18 amino acids. The CDR3 sequence: CASSSGLAGGPGTGELFF. The CDR3 nucleotides read TGTGCCAGCAGCAGCGGACTAGCGGGAGGGCCCGGCACCGGGGAGCTGTTTTTT.

V is TRBV7-8 and J is TRBJ2-5, with D unclear. The V end was cut by 1 base, the J end by 4 bases, with 7 bases between. The CDR3 loop spans 13 amino acids. Germline values: CDR1 SGHVS, CDR2 FQNEAQ. CDR3: CASSLVQVETQYF. In nucleotides, the CDR3 is TGTGCCAGCAGCTTAGTGCAGGTAGAGACCCAGTACTTC.

The V call is TRBV12-5, the J call TRBJ2-3, with 7 bases matching TRBD2. This CDR3 contains 13 residues. The V and J ends lost 2 bases and 5 bases, in that order; junction bases with no gene match: 1. Germline lookup yields CDR1 LGHNT and CDR2 FRNRAP. Written as DNA, the CDR3 is TGTGCTAGTGGTTTGTGGGGGGGAGATACGCAGTATTTT. This gives the protein CASGLWGGDTQYF.

This clone was seen once. The CDR3 region is CASNLGREQFF. The CDR3 DNA follows: TGTGCCAGTAATCTAGGAAGGGAGCAGTTCTTC. The V gene is TRBV19, the J gene TRBJ2-1; no reliable D call. V was trimmed by 7 bases and J by 10 bases, leaving 11 bases between them. This CDR3 spans 11 amino acids. CDR1 and CDR2 from the germline V gene are LNHDA and SQIVND (reference sequence).

The chain couples TRBV6-6 to TRBJ1-3; D remains ambiguous. Trimming took off 6 bases at V and 0 bases at J, with 15 bases between the two ends. The length of the CDR3 is 16 residues. Germline V CDR1 and CDR2: MNHNY, SVGAGI (reference sequence). DNA of the CDR3: TGTGCCAGCAGGCCTTGGGAGGTCACCTCTGGAAACACCATATATTTT. Residues: CASRPWEVTSGNTIYF.

The chain joins TRBV2 to TRBJ1-1; D is undetermined. The V and J ends lost 3 bases and 7 bases respectively, with 3 bases between them. Per the germline V gene, CDR1 is SNHLY and CDR2 is FYNNEI. The CDR3 has 10 residues. The CDR3 DNA reads TGTGCCAGCAGTGACAGTGAAGCTTTCTTT. This translates into CASSDSEAFF.

The V and J genes are TRBV7-2 and TRBJ2-1, with D possibly matching TRBD2 (5 bases). With 5 bases removed from V and 0 bases from J, the gap between germline ends came to 14 bases. CDR1 SGHTA and CDR2 FQGNSA come from the germline V gene. The CDR3 runs 16 residues. The CDR3 DNA is TGTGCCAGCAGCCCGGGTCGAGGGAACTCCTACAATGAGCAGTTCTTC. Its translation: CASSPGRGNSYNEQFF.